A selection of T cell receptor beta chains follows, all from one sample in a study of OX40 agonist ivuxolimab in advanced cancers. Assay: immunoSEQ multiplex PCR; the TCRdb copy retains only in-frame clones and omits some. The data hold over 45,000 clones, with roughly three quarters observed a single time. The material sequenced was CD4+ or CD8+ T cells sorted from blood, taken in a trial of the OX40 agonist ivuxolimab. These receptors were obtained from an adult with an advanced solid tumor such as melanoma, head and neck, liver or kidney cancer. Each CDR3 is given with its conserved first and last residue. Fields, in order: V gene, J gene, CDR3 length, clone size, D gene, CDR3 protein, CDR3 DNA. D genes are given only for firm matches. The size of a clone is reported for some rows only, either as once, few or many, or as a class for expanded clones.

>TRBV7-3|TRBJ1-2|13|-|-
CASSHDRMYGYTF
TGTGCCAGCAGCCATGACAGGATGTATGGCTACACCTTC
>TRBV5-6|TRBJ2-7|13|-|-
CASSLMLRYEQYF
TGTGCCAGCAGCTTGATGTTGAGGTACGAGCAGTACTTC
>TRBV6-1|TRBJ1-5|15|-|TRBD1
CASRRQGADNQPQHF
TGTGCCAGCAGAAGACAGGGGGCTGACAATCAGCCCCAGCATTTT
>TRBV2|TRBJ2-1|14|once|-
CASNRDPAYNEQFF
TGTGCCAGCAACCGGGACCCCGCCTACAATGAGCAGTTCTTC
>TRBV19|TRBJ1-1|14|-|-
CASSAGVRNTEAFF
TGTGCCAGTAGCGCCGGGGTGCGGAACACTGAAGCTTTCTTT
>TRBV7-9|TRBJ1-1|15|-|TRBD1
CASSLFSGGRTEAFF
TGTGCCAGCAGCTTATTTTCAGGGGGCCGCACTGAAGCTTTCTTT
>TRBV20-1|TRBJ2-1|11|-|-
CSARVRNEQFF
TGCAGTGCTAGGGTCCGGAATGAGCAGTTCTTC
>TRBV5-1|TRBJ2-2|16|-|-
CASSATVSLDTGELFF
TGCGCCAGCAGCGCCACGGTCTCGTTAGACACCGGGGAGCTGTTTTTT
>TRBV21-1|TRBJ2-1|14|-|-
CASSSKGAYNEQFF
TGTGCCAGCAGCAGTAAGGGGGCGTACAATGAGCAGTTCTTC
>TRBV19|TRBJ1-5|15|-|-
CASSHFLPRHQPQHF
TGTGCCAGTAGTCATTTTTTACCGAGGCATCAGCCCCAGCATTTT
>TRBV7-2|TRBJ2-5|12|few|-
CASSPSTETQYF
TGTGCCAGCAGCCCCTCCACGGAGACCCAGTACTTC
>TRBV28|TRBJ2-7|13|-|TRBD2
CASSMTSVGRTYF
TGTGCCAGCAGCATGACTAGCGTAGGCCGGACGTACTTC
>TRBV5-4|TRBJ2-1|16|few|TRBD2
CASSPGLAGGYNEQFF
TGTGCCAGCAGCCCGGGACTAGCGGGGGGGTACAATGAGCAGTTCTTC
>TRBV7-6|TRBJ2-1|13|-|-
CASSFQSYNEQFF
TGTGCCAGCAGCTTCCAGTCATACAATGAGCAGTTCTTC
>TRBV7-8|TRBJ1-1|16|-|-
CASSLRPTKAATEAFF
TGTGCCAGCAGCTTACGCCCGACCAAGGCGGCCACTGAAGCTTTCTTT
>TRBV14|TRBJ2-3|14|-|TRBD2
CASNSGFSTDTQYF
TGTGCCAGCAATAGCGGGTTTAGCACAGATACGCAGTATTTT
>TRBV5-8|TRBJ2-2|17|-|-
CASSLPLQGSNTGELFF
TGTGCCAGCAGCTTACCTCTTCAGGGTTCGAACACCGGGGAGCTGTTTTTT
>TRBV28|TRBJ2-6|15|-|-
CASSPLAGLANVLTF
TGTGCCAGCAGTCCCCTCGCCGGCCTGGCCAACGTCCTGACTTTC
>TRBV5-6|TRBJ2-3|16|few|-
CASSLNWNSSTDTQYF
TGTGCCAGCAGCTTAAACTGGAATTCGAGCACAGATACGCAGTATTTT
>TRBV27|TRBJ1-2|15|few|-
CASSRRDSGLRGYTF
TGTGCCAGCAGCCGCCGTGACTCCGGGTTGAGGGGCTACACCTTC
>TRBV5-6|TRBJ1-5|15|-|-
CASSKGQLWDQPQHF
TGTGCCAGCAGCAAAGGACAATTGTGGGATCAGCCCCAGCATTTT
>TRBV4-3|TRBJ2-2|18|-|-
CASSAQGRTSLYTGELFF
TGCGCCAGCAGCGCACAGGGAAGGACCTCCTTATACACCGGGGAGCTGTTTTTT
>TRBV9|TRBJ2-2|20|-|-
CASSARRKDASTGRTGELFF
TGTGCCAGCAGCGCGAGACGCAAAGACGCCAGCACGGGACGAACCGGGGAGCTGTTTTTT
>TRBV30|TRBJ1-3|13|-|-
CAWTPASGNTIYF
TGTGCCTGGACCCCCGCTTCTGGAAACACCATATATTTT
>TRBV28|TRBJ1-5|14|-|TRBD1
CASSPGQARKPQHF
TGTGCCAGCAGCCCGGGACAGGCAAGAAAGCCCCAGCATTTT
>TRBV6-1|TRBJ2-3|14|-|-
CASSPQGSTDTQYF
TGTGCCAGCAGTCCACAGGGTTCCACAGATACGCAGTATTTT
>TRBV7-2|TRBJ2-7|15|-|TRBD1
CASSFHRGPTYEQYF
TGTGCCAGCAGCTTTCACAGGGGTCCTACCTACGAGCAGTACTTC
>TRBV4-2|TRBJ2-7|16|-|-
CASSHDYRDVSYEQYF
TGTGCCAGCAGCCATGATTACCGGGACGTCTCCTACGAGCAGTACTTC
>TRBV27|TRBJ2-2|17|-|-
CASSLEGALRNTGELFF
TGTGCCAGCAGTTTAGAAGGGGCCCTCAGGAACACCGGGGAGCTGTTTTTT
>TRBV5-5|TRBJ1-4|14|-|-
CASSGDPAEEKLFF
TGTGCCAGCAGCGGTGATCCGGCGGAGGAAAAACTGTTTTTT
>TRBV18|TRBJ2-5|15|-|-
CASSPGAALRETQYF
TGTGCCAGCTCACCAGGAGCGGCATTGCGGGAGACCCAGTACTTC
>TRBV18|TRBJ1-2|15|-|-
CASSPPSGSNYGYTF
TGTGCCAGCTCACCACCGTCGGGATCTAACTATGGCTACACCTTC
>TRBV5-1|TRBJ2-7|15|-|TRBD1
CASSEPGQPDYEQYF
TGCGCCAGCAGCGAACCGGGACAGCCTGACTACGAGCAGTACTTC
>TRBV28|TRBJ1-6|13|few|-
CASTRQGNSPLHF
TGTGCCAGCACAAGGCAGGGTAATTCACCCCTCCACTTT
>TRBV28|TRBJ2-6|16|-|-
CASSPGLPTGANVLTF
TGTGCCAGCAGTCCGGGACTCCCAACGGGGGCCAACGTCCTGACTTTC
>TRBV19|TRBJ1-2|15|-|-
CASSAQLQGRYGYTF
TGTGCCAGTAGTGCCCAGCTACAGGGCCGCTATGGCTACACCTTC
>TRBV28|TRBJ2-1|16|-|-
CATISAEVKQYNEQFF
TGTGCCACCATCTCAGCGGAGGTGAAACAATACAATGAGCAGTTCTTC
>TRBV6-1|TRBJ2-6|18|-|TRBD2
CASSGGLLSAGGANVLTF
TGTGCCAGCAGTGGGGGATTGTTGTCAGCGGGGGGGGCCAACGTCCTGACTTTC
>TRBV5-6|TRBJ1-6|15|-|-
CASSLTAKYNSPLHF
TGTGCCAGCAGCTTGACAGCAAAATATAATTCACCCCTCCACTTT
>TRBV27|TRBJ1-1|18|few|TRBD1
CASSSNLQGRGMNTEAFF
TGTGCCAGCAGTTCGAACCTACAGGGGCGGGGGATGAACACTGAAGCTTTCTTT